Listed below are T cell receptor beta chains from one sample, sequenced in a study of PD-1 blockade in classical Hodgkin lymphoma. The method was immunoSEQ multiplex PCR; TCRdb's version includes in-frame clones alone and lacks a portion of them. The profile shows just over 60,000 clones, approximately 90% of them singletons. The sample consisted of peripheral blood mononuclear cells (PBMCs), taken at baseline. These receptors were obtained from a human donor with classical Hodgkin lymphoma. Each CDR3 is given with its conserved first and last residue. The D gene is left open where the match is weak. Size is omitted from some rows. Given values are once, few, many or a class for expanded clones.

clone size,J gene,V gene,D gene,CDR3 protein,CDR3 DNA
.,TRBJ1-4,TRBV9,.,CASSVRDAGSEKLFF,TGTGCCAGCAGCGTTCGGGACGCTGGTTCGGAAAAACTGTTTTTT
.,TRBJ2-5,TRBV11-3,.,CASSPGTTQETQYF,TGTGCCAGCAGCCCAGGGACAACCCAAGAGACCCAGTACTTC
.,TRBJ2-3,TRBV9,.,CASSANTDTQYF,TGTGCCAGCAGCGCGAACACAGATACGCAGTATTTT
.,TRBJ2-7,TRBV19,TRBD1,CASSAGQGGYEQYF,TGTGCCAGTAGTGCGGGACAGGGGGGCTACGAGCAGTACTTC
.,TRBJ2-7,TRBV7-3,TRBD1,CASSLNGQGAWGEQYF,TGTGCCAGCAGCTTGAACGGCCAGGGGGCTTGGGGCGAGCAGTACTTC
.,TRBJ2-5,TRBV28,TRBD1,CASSLIMGQGKETQYF,TGTGCCAGCAGTTTGATTATGGGACAGGGGAAAGAGACCCAGTACTTC
.,TRBJ1-1,TRBV6-6,.,CASRETRVWSAEAFF,TGTGCCAGCAGGGAAACTAGGGTTTGGTCAGCTGAAGCTTTCTTT
.,TRBJ1-1,TRBV7-2,TRBD1,CASSLKISTGEAFF,TGTGCCAGCAGCTTAAAAATTTCGACAGGGGAAGCTTTCTTT
once,TRBJ1-1,TRBV6-5,TRBD1,CASRNRGFTEAFF,TGTGCCAGCAGGAACAGGGGATTCACTGAAGCTTTCTTT
.,TRBJ2-1,TRBV7-2,.,CASSLAAGSYNEQFF,TGTGCCAGCAGCTTAGCAGCAGGGTCCTACAATGAGCAGTTCTTC
.,TRBJ2-7,TRBV6-6,.,CASRPGQIHEQYF,TGTGCCAGCAGACCTGGACAGATCCACGAGCAGTACTTC
once,TRBJ1-5,TRBV19,TRBD1,CASSPDRGGNQPQHF,TGTGCCAGTAGCCCGGACAGGGGTGGCAATCAGCCCCAGCATTTT
few,TRBJ1-1,TRBV29-1,.,CSVDKNTEAFF,TGCAGCGTTGACAAGAACACTGAAGCTTTCTTT
.,TRBJ1-2,TRBV16,TRBD1,CASSPSTGSYYGYTF,TGTGCCAGCAGCCCTTCGACAGGGAGCTACTATGGCTACACCTTC
.,TRBJ1-6,TRBV21-1,.,CASDKCAGDSSYNSPLHF,TGTGCCAGCGATAAATGTGCCGGCGATAGCTCCTATAATTCACCCCTCCACTTT
.,TRBJ2-7,TRBV4-3,TRBD2,CASSPGLAGGYEQYF,TGCGCCAGCAGCCCCGGACTAGCGGGGGGATACGAGCAGTACTTC
few,TRBJ1-1,TRBV30,TRBD1,CAWAGGRVTEAFF,TGTGCCTGGGCAGGGGGCCGGGTCACTGAAGCTTTCTTT
few,TRBJ1-5,TRBV7-8,TRBD1,CASSLVEGANQPQHF,TGTGCCAGCAGCTTAGTCGAGGGGGCCAATCAGCCCCAGCATTTT
.,TRBJ1-2,TRBV4-2,.,CASSHSGIRANYGYTF,TGTGCCAGCAGCCATTCAGGGATTAGGGCTAACTATGGCTACACCTTC
.,TRBJ2-5,TRBV5-4,.,CASSLFRGAQETQYF,TGTGCCAGCAGCTTGTTCCGGGGGGCCCAAGAGACCCAGTACTTC
.,TRBJ2-3,TRBV2,TRBD2,CASSETGTSGGGYRADTQYF,TGTGCCAGCAGTGAGACCGGGACTAGCGGGGGGGGGTACCGGGCAGATACGCAGTATTTT
.,TRBJ2-5,TRBV28,TRBD1,CASSSSRGRGVWETQYF,TGTGCCAGCAGTTCCTCGAGGGGGCGCGGTGTTTGGGAGACCCAGTACTTC
.,TRBJ2-7,TRBV13,TRBD1,CASSFDTGQGAYEQYF,TGTGCCAGCAGCTTCGATACGGGACAGGGGGCCTACGAGCAGTACTTC
.,TRBJ2-7,TRBV7-2,.,CASSADSRTSSYEQYF,TGTGCCAGCAGCGCGGACAGCCGAACGAGCTCCTACGAGCAGTACTTC
.,TRBJ1-2,TRBV6-5,.,CASRQGTVYGYTF,TGTGCCAGCAGACAAGGGACCGTCTATGGCTACACCTTC
.,TRBJ2-1,TRBV19,.,CASSPGSPSLGGQFF,TGTGCCAGTAGTCCCGGTTCTCCCTCTCTCGGGGGGCAGTTCTTC
.,TRBJ2-7,TRBV7-2,.,CASRGVIYEQYF,TGTGCCAGCAGGGGGGTCATCTACGAGCAGTACTTC
once,TRBJ2-3,TRBV5-1,TRBD1,CASSSDRVPDTQYF,TGCGCCAGCAGCTCAGACAGGGTCCCAGATACGCAGTATTTT
.,TRBJ2-7,TRBV6-5,.,CASRSVSLYEQYF,TGTGCCAGCCGGAGCGTCTCTCTCTACGAGCAGTACTTC
.,TRBJ1-2,TRBV2,.,CASSPTVLLGYTF,TGTGCCAGCAGCCCGACAGTTCTATTAGGCTACACCTTC
.,TRBJ1-5,TRBV28,.,CASSWFDFQPQHF,TGTGCCAGCAGTTGGTTTGATTTCCAGCCCCAGCATTTT
once,TRBJ2-7,TRBV7-9,.,CASSLFGSYEQYF,TGTGCCAGCAGCTTGTTTGGCTCCTACGAGCAGTACTTC
.,TRBJ2-5,TRBV25-1,TRBD1,CASSVDRGDVSETQYF,TGTGCCAGCAGTGTGGACAGGGGAGATGTCTCGGAGACCCAGTACTTC
.,TRBJ1-3,TRBV7-2,.,CASSFGSVNSGNTIYF,TGTGCCAGCAGCTTTGGTTCAGTTAACTCTGGAAACACCATATATTTT
few,TRBJ1-1,TRBV19,.,CASSIVGSGAEAFF,TGTGCCAGTAGTATAGTGGGGTCTGGCGCTGAAGCTTTCTTT
.,TRBJ2-7,TRBV5-1,.,CASSLASSDEQYF,TGCGCCAGCAGCTTGGCGTCCTCGGACGAGCAGTACTTC
few,TRBJ1-4,TRBV6-4,.,CTYLPATNEKLFF,TGTACTTATCTCCCGGCAACTAATGAAAAACTGTTTTTT
.,TRBJ2-2,TRBV11-3,.,CASSLAAVNTGELFF,TGTGCCAGCAGCTTAGCCGCAGTGAACACCGGGGAGCTGTTTTTT
.,TRBJ1-1,TRBV7-2,.,CASSFLNLPSSTEAFF,TGTGCCAGCAGCTTCTTAAATCTTCCTAGTAGCACTGAAGCTTTCTTT
.,TRBJ2-7,TRBV29-1,TRBD2,CSVNPSGGLHEQYF,TGCAGCGTTAACCCTAGCGGGGGCCTCCACGAGCAGTACTTC
few,TRBJ2-3,TRBV5-6,TRBD2,CASSFSGSGTDTQYF,TGTGCCAGCAGCTTTAGCGGGTCCGGCACAGATACGCAGTATTTT
.,TRBJ2-7,TRBV10-3,TRBD2,CAISELGGGATYEQYF,TGTGCCATCAGTGAGTTGGGCGGGGGGGCCACTTACGAGCAGTACTTC
.,TRBJ2-7,TRBV5-1,TRBD1,CASSLAGTGSYEQYF,TGCGCCAGCAGCTTGGCCGGGACAGGGTCCTACGAGCAGTACTTC
.,TRBJ1-1,TRBV29-1,.,CSVPEAFF,TGCAGCGTTCCTGAAGCTTTCTTT
.,TRBJ1-4,TRBV10-1,.,CASSVDRSVEKLFF,TGCGCCAGCAGTGTGGACAGATCGGTAGAAAAACTGTTTTTT
.,TRBJ2-2,TRBV7-2,TRBD2,CASSSRSGGTGELFF,TGTGCCAGCAGCTCACGGAGCGGGGGCACCGGGGAGCTGTTTTTT
.,TRBJ1-1,TRBV15,.,CATSRGEGTFNTEAFF,TGTGCCACCAGCAGAGGTGAAGGGACCTTTAACACTGAAGCTTTCTTT
once,TRBJ1-1,TRBV29-1,.,CSVRTLGMNTEAFF,TGCAGCGTCAGGACGTTGGGCATGAACACTGAAGCTTTCTTT